This T cell receptor beta chain was retrieved from a study of CD8+CD57+ T cells in acquired aplastic anemia. Background on the study: Average DNA yield from sorted CD4+ and CD8+ cells was approximately 3 ug. Regarding the study as a whole: In CD8+ cells, Simpson's diversity showed no significant difference between patients and controls.

Germline V gene data show CDR1 as SGHKS and CDR2 as YYEKEE (reference sequence). The V gene lost 0 bases and the J gene lost 2 bases, with 14 bases spanning the gap. The CDR3 is made up of 16 amino acids. This clonotype has at least ten counts. Its antigen is currently unknown. For sequencing, patients were chosen who had shown expansion of CD8+CD57+ cells by flow cytometry. Using genomic DNA as the template, TCR beta VDJ and CDR3 profiling was carried out. Using its own MiXCR run on the reads, TCRdb lists one record per CDR3 protein. This table has about 180,000 distinct CDR3 sequences, roughly half appearing once.

The TCR sequence derives from a human donor with aplastic anemia. The sequenced material came from sorted CD4+, CD8+, or CD8+CD57+ T cells (not recorded which) from PBMCs. The gene calls are TRBV5-5 and TRBJ1-1; TRBD1 might be the D (6 bases). The CDR3 loop is CASSLEGGRTNTEAFF. The CDR3, as DNA: TGTGCCAGCAGCTTGGAGGGGGGCAGAACCAACACTGAAGCTTTCTTT.